This TCR beta chain was recorded in a study of T cells in Graves' hyperthyroidism and ophthalmopathy. Among the patients, aged 18 to 65, hyperthyroidism was newly diagnosed and had lasted under 2 months. PBMCs were collected from a roughly 9.7 ml volume of fresh peripheral blood. This clonotype has a count of ten or more. V was shortened by 3 bases and J by 2 bases, with 19 bases between the two germline ends. CDR1 and CDR2 (germline): DFQATT, SNEGSKA (reference sequence). The CDR3 contains 16 residues. RNA transcripts yielded amplified TCR beta CDR3 regions. Researchers ran a first-round RT-PCR on the TCR CDR3 using the HTBI primer set. TCRdb reprocessed the multiplex PCR reads with MiXCR, giving one entry per CDR3 protein. The data contain 750,000 to 950,000 distinct CDR3 sequences, roughly 40% of them singletons.

The receptor was derived from a man between 18 and 29 years old with Graves' hyperthyroidism. The gene calls are TRBV20-1 and TRBJ1-1; TRBD1 is a possible D gene (6 bases). Sample: blood. DNA of the CDR3: TGCAGTGCTAGTCCCAGGGACACCCTCCGTAACACTGAAGCTTTCTTT. Translating it yields CSASPRDTLRNTEAFF.